This T cell receptor beta chain derives from a study of blood T cell repertoires in COVID-19. Looking at the study overall: T cells, B-cell-depleted T cells, or PBMCs supplied cDNA or gDNA.

Germline CDR1 is MNHEY and CDR2 is SVGAGI. Trimming pared 5 bases from V and 3 bases from J, leaving 13 bases between. CDR3 length equals 14 residues. The table lists this clone with a count of one. The assay was immunoSEQ multiplex PCR, and TCRdb's table has in-frame clones only and misses some. The table includes 100,000 to 120,000 clones, about 80% detected once. The chain employs TRBV6-5 and TRBJ1-2; D ambiguous. The clonotype originates from a woman aged 70-85 years with acute or convalescent COVID-19. The sequenced sample consisted of peripheral blood. This chain's CDR3 is CASSRRGGDYGYTF. CDR3 in DNA: TGTGCCAGCAGTCGCCGAGGAGGTGACTATGGCTACACCTTC.